This T cell receptor beta chain was sequenced during a study of shared clonotypes between healthy human individuals. This CDR3 has 15 residues. V was clipped by 2 bases and J by 9 bases, with 17 bases between them. Germline V gene lookup returns CDR1 MGHDK and CDR2 SYGVNS. Produced via immunoSEQ multiplex PCR; TCRdb's table is partial and in-frame only. The sample lists some 360,000 clones; around 79% were seen once. Notes on the study in general: Investigators expected sequencing depth to affect clonotype sharing among donors.

Regarding this clone: Its antigen is unidentified.

This TCR was recovered from a young man in good health. What was sequenced was memory CD4+ T cells sorted from blood. The subset: CD45RA-negative fraction. J is TRBJ2-1 and V is TRBV25-1; the D gene is possibly TRBD2 (7 bases). The CDR3 reads CASSETGLEGGEQFF. As DNA, the CDR3 is TGTGCCAGCAGTGAAACAGGACTAGAGGGGGGTGAGCAGTTCTTC.